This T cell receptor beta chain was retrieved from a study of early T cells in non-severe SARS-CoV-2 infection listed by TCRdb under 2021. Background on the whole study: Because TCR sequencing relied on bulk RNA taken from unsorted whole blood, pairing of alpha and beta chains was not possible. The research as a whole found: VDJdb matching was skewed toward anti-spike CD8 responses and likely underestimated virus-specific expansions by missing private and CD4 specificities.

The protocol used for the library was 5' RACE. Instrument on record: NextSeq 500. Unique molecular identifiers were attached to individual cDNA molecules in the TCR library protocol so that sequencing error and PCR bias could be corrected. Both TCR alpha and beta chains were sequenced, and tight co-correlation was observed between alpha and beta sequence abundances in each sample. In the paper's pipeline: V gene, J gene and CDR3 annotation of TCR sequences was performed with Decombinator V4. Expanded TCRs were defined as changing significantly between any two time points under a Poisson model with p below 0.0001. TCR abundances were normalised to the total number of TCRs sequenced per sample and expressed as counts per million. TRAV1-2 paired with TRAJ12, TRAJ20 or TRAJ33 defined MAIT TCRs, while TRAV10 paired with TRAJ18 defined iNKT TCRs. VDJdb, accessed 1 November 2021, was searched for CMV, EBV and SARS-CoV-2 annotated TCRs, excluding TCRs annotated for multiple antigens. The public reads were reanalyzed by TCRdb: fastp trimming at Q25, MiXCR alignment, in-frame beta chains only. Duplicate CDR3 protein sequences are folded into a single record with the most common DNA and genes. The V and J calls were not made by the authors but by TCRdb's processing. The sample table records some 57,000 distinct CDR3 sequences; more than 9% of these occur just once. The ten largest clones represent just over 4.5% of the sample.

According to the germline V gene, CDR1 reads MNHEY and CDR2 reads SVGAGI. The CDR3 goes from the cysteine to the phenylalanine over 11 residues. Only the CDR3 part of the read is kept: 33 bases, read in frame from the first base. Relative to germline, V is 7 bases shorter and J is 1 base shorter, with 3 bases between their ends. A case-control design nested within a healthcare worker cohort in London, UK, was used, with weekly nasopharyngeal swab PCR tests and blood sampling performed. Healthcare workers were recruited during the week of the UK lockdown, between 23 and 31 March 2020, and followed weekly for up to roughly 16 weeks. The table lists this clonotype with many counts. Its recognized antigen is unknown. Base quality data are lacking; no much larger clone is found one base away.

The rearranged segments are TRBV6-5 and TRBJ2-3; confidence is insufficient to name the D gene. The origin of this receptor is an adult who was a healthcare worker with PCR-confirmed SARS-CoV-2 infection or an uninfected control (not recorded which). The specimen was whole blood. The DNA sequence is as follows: TGTGCCAGCAAGGGCACAGATACGCAGTATTTT. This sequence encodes CASKGTDTQYF.